One T cell receptor beta chain is described in this entry. The antigen is undetermined. This record comes from a study of blood T cells in healthy people across ages. A sample-barcoded 5' primer and a J-beta primer mix were used in a second PCR of about 7 to 12 cycles. Carrying 12 random nucleotides, a template-switch adaptor labeled each individual cDNA molecule. MiXCR was run by TCRdb on the 5' RACE reads, yielding one entry per CDR3 protein. Among just under 750,000 distinct CDR3 sequences listed, 22% were seen once. Findings and caveats of the study: Per million T cells, the diversity of TCR beta decreased roughly linearly as age advanced. Diversity estimates drawn from one million T cells were deemed underestimates.

Trimming took off 7 bases at V and 6 bases at J, with 21 bases between the two ends. The CDR3 sequence is 15 residues long. The TCR originated in a man between 65 and 85 years old in good health. The rearrangement joins TRBV12-3 or TRBV12-4 to TRBJ1-1, with a tentative D call TRBD1 (5 bases). Input material: blood. The CDR3 is CASTLQVGVGSEAFF. For the CDR3, the DNA is TGTGCCAGCACCCTTCAGGTGGGGGTTGGCTCTGAAGCTTTCTTT.